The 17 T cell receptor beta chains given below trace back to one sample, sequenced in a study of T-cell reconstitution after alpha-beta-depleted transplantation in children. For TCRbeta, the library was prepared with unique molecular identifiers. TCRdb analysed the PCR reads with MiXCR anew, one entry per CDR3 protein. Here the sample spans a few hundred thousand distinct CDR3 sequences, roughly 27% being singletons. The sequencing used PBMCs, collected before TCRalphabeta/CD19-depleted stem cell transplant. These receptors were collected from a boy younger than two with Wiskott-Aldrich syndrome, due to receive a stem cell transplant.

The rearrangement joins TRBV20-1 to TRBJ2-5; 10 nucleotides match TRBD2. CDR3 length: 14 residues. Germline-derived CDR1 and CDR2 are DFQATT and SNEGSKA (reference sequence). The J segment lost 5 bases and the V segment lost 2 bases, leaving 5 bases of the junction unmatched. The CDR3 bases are TGCAGTGCTAGACTAGCGGGAGTGGTGGAGACCCAGTACTTC. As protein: CSARLAGVVETQYF.

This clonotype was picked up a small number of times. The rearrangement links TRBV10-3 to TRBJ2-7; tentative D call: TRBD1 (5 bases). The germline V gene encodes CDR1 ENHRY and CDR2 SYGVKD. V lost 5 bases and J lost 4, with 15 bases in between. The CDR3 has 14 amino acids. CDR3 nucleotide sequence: TGTGCCATCAGTACTAACTCGCAGGGATACGAGCAGTACTTC. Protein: CAISTNSQGYEQYF.

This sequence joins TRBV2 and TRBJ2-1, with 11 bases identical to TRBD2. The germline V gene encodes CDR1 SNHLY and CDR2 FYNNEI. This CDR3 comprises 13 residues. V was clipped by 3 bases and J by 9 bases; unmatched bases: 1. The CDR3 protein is CASSELAGGEQFF. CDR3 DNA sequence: TGTGCCAGCAGTGAGCTAGCGGGAGGTGAGCAGTTCTTC.

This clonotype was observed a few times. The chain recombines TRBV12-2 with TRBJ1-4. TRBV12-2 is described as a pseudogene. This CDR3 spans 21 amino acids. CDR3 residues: CASRLIPAAGDGAGNMEKLFF. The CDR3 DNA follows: TGTGCAAGTCGCTTAATTCCAGCGGCGGGGGACGGAGCGGGGAACATGGAAAAACTGTTTTTT.

The CDR3 DNA is TGCAGCGTCAGAGCACAGGGGGCTCACGAGCAGTACTTC. Encoded protein: CSVRAQGAHEQYF. The chain is built from TRBV29-1 and TRBJ2-7; 9 positions agree with TRBD1. Germline V lookup: CDR1 SQVTM, CDR2 ANQGSEA. The trim removed 6 bases at V and 5 bases at J, leaving 8 bases unmatched. This CDR3 is 13 amino acids long.

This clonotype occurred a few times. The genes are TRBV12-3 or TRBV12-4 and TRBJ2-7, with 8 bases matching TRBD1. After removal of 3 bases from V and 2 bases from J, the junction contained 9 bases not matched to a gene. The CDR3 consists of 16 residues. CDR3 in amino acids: CASSFGAGTGAYEQYF. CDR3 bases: TGTGCCAGCAGTTTTGGCGCCGGGACAGGAGCCTACGAGCAGTACTTC.

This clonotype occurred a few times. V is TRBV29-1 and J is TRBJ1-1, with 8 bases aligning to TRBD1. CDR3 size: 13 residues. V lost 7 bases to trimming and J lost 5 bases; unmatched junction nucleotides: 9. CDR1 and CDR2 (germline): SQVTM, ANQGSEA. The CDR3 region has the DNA TGCAGCGACCTTGACAGGGGTGGGACTGAAGCTTTCTTT. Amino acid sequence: CSDLDRGGTEAFF.

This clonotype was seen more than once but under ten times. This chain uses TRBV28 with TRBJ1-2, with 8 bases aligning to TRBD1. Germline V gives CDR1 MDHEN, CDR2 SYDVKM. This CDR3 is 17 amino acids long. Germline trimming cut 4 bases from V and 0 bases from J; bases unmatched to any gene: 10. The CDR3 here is CASSSRTGRSSNYGYTF. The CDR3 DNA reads TGTGCCAGCAGTTCAAGGACAGGGAGGTCCTCTAACTATGGCTACACCTTC.

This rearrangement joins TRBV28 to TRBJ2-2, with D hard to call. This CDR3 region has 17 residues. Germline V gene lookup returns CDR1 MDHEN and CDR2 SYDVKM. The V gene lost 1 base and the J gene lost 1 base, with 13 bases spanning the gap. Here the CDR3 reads CASSLSLGLRNTGELFF. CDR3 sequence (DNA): TGTGCCAGCAGTTTATCTCTGGGCTTAAGGAACACCGGGGAGCTGTTTTTT.

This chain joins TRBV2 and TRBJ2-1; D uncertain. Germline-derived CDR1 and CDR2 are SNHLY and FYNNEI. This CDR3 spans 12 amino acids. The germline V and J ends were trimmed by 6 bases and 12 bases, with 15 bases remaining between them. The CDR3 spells CASSNSETGQFF. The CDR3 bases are TGTGCCAGCAGCAACAGCGAGACCGGGCAGTTCTTC.

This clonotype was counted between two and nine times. CDR3 sequence reads: CASSPRTSGSRYNEQFF. The CDR3 DNA reads as TGCGCCAGCAGCCCCCGGACTAGCGGGAGCCGTTACAATGAGCAGTTCTTC. The chain couples TRBV5-1 to TRBJ2-1, with 13 bases lining up with TRBD2. The V segment lost 4 bases and the J segment 4 bases; nucleotides outside the gene matches: 8. Germline assignment: CDR1 SGHRS and CDR2 YFSETQ. This CDR3 comprises 17 residues.

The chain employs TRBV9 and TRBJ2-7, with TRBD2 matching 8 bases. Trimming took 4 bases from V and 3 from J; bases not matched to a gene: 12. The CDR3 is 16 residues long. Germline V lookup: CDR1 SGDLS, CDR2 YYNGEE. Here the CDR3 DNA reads TGTGCCAGCAGCCTATCCGCCGGGACTAGTTACTACGAGCAGTACTTC. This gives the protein CASSLSAGTSYYEQYF. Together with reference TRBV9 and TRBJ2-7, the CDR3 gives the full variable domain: DSGVTQTPKHLITATGQRVTLRCSPRSGDLSVYWYQQSLDQGLQFLIQYYNGEERAKGNILERFSAQQFPDLHSELNLSSLELGDSALYFCASSLSAGTSYYEQYFGPGTRLTVT.

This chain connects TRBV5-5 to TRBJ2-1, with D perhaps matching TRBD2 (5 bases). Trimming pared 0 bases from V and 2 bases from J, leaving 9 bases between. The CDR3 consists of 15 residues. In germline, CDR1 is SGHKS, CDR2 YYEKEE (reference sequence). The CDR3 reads CASSLATGTYNEQFF. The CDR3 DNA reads TGTGCCAGCAGCTTGGCCACGGGGACCTACAATGAGCAGTTCTTC.

In DNA, the CDR3 is TGCGCCAGCAGCTTGGCCCGGGCACCAATCGATGAGCAGTTCTTC. It encodes CASSLARAPIDEQFF. The chain uses TRBV5-1 and TRBJ2-1, with D uncertain. Germline V lookup: CDR1 SGHRS, CDR2 YFSETQ. This CDR3 contains 15 residues. The V and J ends lost 0 bases and 8 bases respectively, with 15 bases between them. Looking up the rest from reference TRBV5-1 and TRBJ2-1 gives the full variable domain: KAGVTQTPRYLIKTRGQQVTLSCSPISGHRSVSWYQQTPGQGLQFLFEYFSETQRNKGNFPGRFSGRQFSNSRSEMNVSTLELGDSALYLCASSLARAPIDEQFFGPGTRLTVL.

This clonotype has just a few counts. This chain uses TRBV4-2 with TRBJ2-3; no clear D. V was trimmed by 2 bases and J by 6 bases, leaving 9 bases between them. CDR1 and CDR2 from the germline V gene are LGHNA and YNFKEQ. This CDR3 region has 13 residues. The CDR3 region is CASSQHPPDTQYF. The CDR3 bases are TGTGCCAGCAGCCAACATCCTCCGGATACGCAGTATTTT.

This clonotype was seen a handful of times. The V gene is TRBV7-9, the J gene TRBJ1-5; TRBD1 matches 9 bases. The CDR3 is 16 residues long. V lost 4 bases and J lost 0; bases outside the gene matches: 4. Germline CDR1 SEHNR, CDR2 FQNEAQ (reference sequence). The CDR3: CASSSDRGASNQPQHF. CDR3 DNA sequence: TGTGCCAGCAGCTCAGACAGGGGGGCTAGCAATCAGCCCCAGCATTTT. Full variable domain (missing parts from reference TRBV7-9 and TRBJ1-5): DTGVSQNPRHKITKRGQNVTFRCDPISEHNRLYWYRQTLGQGPEFLTYFQNEAQLEKSRLLSDRFSAERPKGSFSTLEIQRTEQGDSAMYLCASSSDRGASNQPQHFGDGTRLSIL.

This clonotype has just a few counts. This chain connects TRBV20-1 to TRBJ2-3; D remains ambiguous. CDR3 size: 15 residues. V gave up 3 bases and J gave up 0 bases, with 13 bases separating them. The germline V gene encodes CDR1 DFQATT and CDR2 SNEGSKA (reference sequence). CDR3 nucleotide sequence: TGCAGTGCTAGTAGCCTCGACTCTAGCACAGATACGCAGTATTTT. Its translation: CSASSLDSSTDTQYF.